This T cell receptor (beta chain) is drawn from a study of control samples from healthy donors and cancer patients. The germline V gene has CDR1 SGDLS and CDR2 YYNGEE. The CDR3 consists of 16 residues. Trimming cost V 0 bases and J 5 bases; bases outside gene matches: 7. This clone was seen just once. Measured with immunoSEQ multiplex PCR; TCRdb has only the in-frame clones, and not every one. The table shows under 130,000 clones, with approximately 83% occurring only once. The receptor was derived from a woman aged 50 to 60 in good health. This chain connects TRBV9 to TRBJ2-5, with 10 bases that match TRBD1. The sequenced sample was blood. The CDR3 DNA sequence: TGTGCCAGCAGCGTAGCCGGACAGGGGGTCGGGGAGACCCAGTACTTC. It translates to CASSVAGQGVGETQYF.